Presented here are 18 T cell receptor beta chains from one specimen sequenced in a study of CXCR3-negative and CXCR3-positive naive CD8 T cells. Antigen specificity for these receptors is unknown. It was by 5' RACE with UMI labels that the TRB cDNA libraries were prepared. TCRdb reworked the 5' RACE reads into one entry per CDR3 protein, no DNA. Here the sample table reports some 100,000 distinct CDR3 sequences. Findings and caveats of the study: CXCR3-positive naive cells carried more hydrophobic TRB CDR3s than CXCR3-negative naive cells did.

The specimen sequenced was naive CXCR3+ CD8+ T cells from blood. The subset here: CD45RO-CCR7+CD27+CD95- naive CD8+ T cells expressing CXCR3 (TNR3+). These TCRs come from a human donor in good health. Some clones in this sample may be carry-over from other donors' samples.

The chain couples TRBV20-1 to TRBJ2-7; without DNA, the TCRdb call of TRBD1 cannot be checked. CDR1 and CDR2 (germline): DFQATT, SNEGSKA (reference sequence). There are 15 residues in the CDR3. CDR3 region: CSARDLSGDPYEQYF.

V gene TRBV5-1 combines with J gene TRBJ2-3. The length of the CDR3 is 14 residues. Germline V lookup: CDR1 SGHRS, CDR2 YFSETQ. The CDR3 spells CASSLGVGTDTQYF.

CDR3 sequence reads: CSARDRPTVDGYTF. This rearrangement joins TRBV20-1 to TRBJ1-2. Germline CDR1 is DFQATT and CDR2 is SNEGSKA (reference sequence). The CDR3 runs to 14 residues.

The genes are TRBV27 and TRBJ1-2; checking the TCRdb D call of TRBD1 is not possible without DNA. The CDR3 runs to 15 residues. Germline V CDR1 and CDR2: MNHEY, SMNVEV (reference sequence). The CDR3 region is CASRRNTGRYYGYTF.

The J gene is TRBJ2-3, the V gene TRBV9; without DNA, the TCRdb call of TRBD1 cannot be checked. The CDR3 is 15 residues long. In germline, CDR1 is SGDLS, CDR2 YYNGEE. The CDR3 loop is CASSASGGTTDTQYF.

The V gene is TRBV11-2, the J gene TRBJ2-3; TCRdb's D call of TRBD1 is untestable without DNA. This CDR3 region has 18 residues. CDR1 and CDR2 (germline): SGHAT, FQNNGV. CDR3 residues: CASSLLTGTGPITDTQYF. The full variable domain, with the rest looked up from reference TRBV11-2 and TRBJ2-3, is EAGVAQSPRYKIIEKRQSVAFWCNPISGHATLYWYQQILGQGPKLLIQFQNNGVVDDSQLPKDRFSAERLKGVDSTLKIQPAKLEDSAVYLCASSLLTGTGPITDTQYFGPGTRLTVL.

The V and J genes are TRBV19 and TRBJ2-2; the D gene TCRdb calls, TRBD1, cannot be checked with no DNA. CDR3 length: 15 residues. Germline CDR1 LNHDA, CDR2 SQIVND (reference sequence). The CDR3 sequence: CASSIDPEDTGELFF.

The chain uses TRBV24-1 and TRBJ2-1; TCRdb proposes TRBD2, but this gene call is untestable without DNA. CDR3 length equals 18 residues. CDR1 is KGHDR and CDR2 is SFDVKD in the germline V gene. The chain's CDR3 is CATSPTSGSPRYYSEQFF.

The genes are TRBV7-2 and TRBJ2-2. The CDR3 is 12 amino acids. Germline V lookup: CDR1 SGHTA, CDR2 FQGNSA. The CDR3 sequence is CASSLFGEELFF.

V gene TRBV29-1 combines with J gene TRBJ2-2; TCRdb reports TRBD1, a call that lacks DNA to check it against. The CDR3 has 13 residues. Germline CDR1 and CDR2: SQVTM and ANQGSEA. The CDR3 loop reads CSVVRGNTGELFF.

V and J are TRBV13 and TRBJ2-7. The CDR3 is 13 amino acids. The germline V gene encodes CDR1 PRHDT and CDR2 FYEKMQ (reference sequence). This CDR3 reads CASNRGSSYEQYF.

This chain links TRBV12-3 or TRBV12-4 with TRBJ2-3; the D call from TCRdb, TRBD2, cannot be confirmed without DNA. The length of the CDR3 is 14 residues. The CDR3 sequence is CASSWRGGTDTQYF.

V and J are TRBV4-3 and TRBJ2-7. The CDR3 extends over 12 amino acids. The germline gives CDR1 LGHNA, CDR2 YSLEER. The CDR3 here is CASSQVPHEQYF.

This chain uses TRBV20-1 with TRBJ2-1; the TRBD2 assignment by TCRdb is unverifiable without DNA. The CDR3 contains 14 residues. Looked up from germline, CDR1 is DFQATT and CDR2 is SNEGSKA (reference sequence). CDR3 residues: CSARKRGSYNEQFF.

V gene TRBV20-1 combines with J gene TRBJ2-7. This CDR3 region has 15 residues. CDR1 is DFQATT and CDR2 is SNEGSKA in the germline V gene (reference sequence). The CDR3 region is CSARDQGDSDYEQYF.

CDR3 residues: CASSLKTSGSVEDIQYF. The chain is built from TRBV5-1 and TRBJ2-4; TCRdb outputs TRBD2, but without DNA this stays unchecked. Germline V gene sequence: CDR1 SGHRS, CDR2 YFSETQ. The CDR3 length is 17 residues.

The rearrangement uses TRBV29-1 and TRBJ2-7. The germline gives CDR1 SQVTM, CDR2 ANQGSEA. The CDR3 is 13 residues long. The CDR3 spells CSVDSGSSYEQYF.

The genes are TRBV6-5 and TRBJ1-5; the TCRdb call, TRBD1, lacks DNA for checking. This CDR3 contains 14 residues. The V gene's germline CDR1 is MNHEY and CDR2 SVGAGI. CDR3 protein: CASSHGTDNQPQHF.